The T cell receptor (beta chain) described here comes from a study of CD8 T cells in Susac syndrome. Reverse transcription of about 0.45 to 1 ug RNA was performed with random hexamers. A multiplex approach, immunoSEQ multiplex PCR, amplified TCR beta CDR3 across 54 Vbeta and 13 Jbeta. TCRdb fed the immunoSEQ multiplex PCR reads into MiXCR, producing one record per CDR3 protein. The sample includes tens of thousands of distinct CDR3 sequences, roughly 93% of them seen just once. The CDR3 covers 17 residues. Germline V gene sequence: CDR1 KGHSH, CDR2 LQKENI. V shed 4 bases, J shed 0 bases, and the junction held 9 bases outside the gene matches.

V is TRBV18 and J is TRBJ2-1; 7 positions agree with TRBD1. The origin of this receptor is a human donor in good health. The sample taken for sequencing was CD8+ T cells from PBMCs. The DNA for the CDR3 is TGTGCCAGCTCACGACCGGGACAGAAGAGCTCCTACAATGAGCAGTTCTTC. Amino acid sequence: CASSRPGQKSSYNEQFF.